This is a list of T cell receptor beta chains from one sample in a study of a mutant IDH1 vaccine in newly diagnosed glioma. TCRdb's copy holds only in-frame clones and misses some; the assay was immunoSEQ multiplex PCR. The table lists about 61,000 clones, 80% of them singletons. These TCRs are of unknown antigen specificity. The specimen was PBMCs, collected from a glioma patient whose treatment included an IDH1 peptide vaccine. These receptors were taken from a man between 45 and 60 years old with glioma. CDR3s include the opening cysteine and the closing phenylalanine or tryptophan. D genes are given only for firm matches. Where a row states a size, it is once, few, many or the class of an expanded clone; other rows omit it.

. | TRBD1 | TRBJ1-5 | TRBV6-6 | CASSYRDRVQPQHF | TGTGCCAGCAGTTACAGGGACAGGGTTCAGCCCCAGCATTTT
. | . | TRBJ1-2 | TRBV29-1 | CSVARMGAANYGYTF | TGCAGCGTCGCTCGTATGGGGGCGGCTAACTATGGCTACACCTTC
. | TRBD1 | TRBJ1-6 | TRBV4-1 | CASSRAPQGRRGSPLHF | TGCGCCAGCAGCCGCGCACCACAGGGGAGAAGAGGTTCACCCCTCCACTTT
. | . | TRBJ2-7 | TRBV2 | CASSGALSSYEQYF | TGTGCCAGCAGTGGAGCATTAAGCTCCTACGAGCAGTACTTC
few | TRBD2 | TRBJ2-1 | TRBV25-1 | CASSAKGLAGVNEQFF | TGTGCCAGCAGTGCCAAAGGACTAGCGGGAGTCAATGAGCAGTTCTTC
. | TRBD1 | TRBJ1-1 | TRBV9 | CASSPETGTNTEAFF | TGTGCCAGCAGCCCCGAGACAGGGACGAACACTGAAGCTTTCTTT
. | . | TRBJ1-5 | TRBV6-6 | CASSYTPNSNQPQHF | TGTGCCAGCAGTTACACTCCCAATAGCAATCAGCCCCAGCATTTT
. | . | TRBJ1-1 | TRBV7-9 | CASSLAPRSEAFF | TGTGCCAGCAGCTTAGCCCCTCGGAGTGAAGCTTTCTTT
. | . | TRBJ2-3 | TRBV9 | CASSGPPGTQYF | TGTGCCAGCAGCGGCCCTCCCGGTACGCAGTATTTT
. | . | TRBJ2-2 | TRBV9 | CASSVFSDAVGGELFF | TGTGCCAGCAGCGTCTTTTCGGACGCCGTGGGCGGGGAGCTGTTTTTT
. | . | TRBJ1-1 | TRBV4-1 | CASSQDRAGDMNTEAFF | TGCGCCAGCAGCCAAGATAGGGCAGGGGATATGAACACTGAAGCTTTCTTT
. | TRBD1 | TRBJ2-7 | TRBV2 | CASCPYKGALGYF | TGTGCCAGTTGCCCCTATAAGGGGGCCCTAGGTTACTTC
. | . | TRBJ1-5 | TRBV7-2 | CASSPQATQPQHF | TGTGCCAGCAGCCCCCAGGCGACGCAGCCCCAGCATTTT
. | . | TRBJ1-1 | TRBV25-1 | CASISPANTEAFF | TGTGCCAGCATATCTCCAGCAAACACTGAAGCTTTCTTT
. | . | TRBJ2-5 | TRBV7-9 | CASSLALSGQETQYF | TGTGCCAGCAGCTTAGCGCTAAGCGGCCAAGAGACCCAGTACTTC
few | TRBD1 | TRBJ2-5 | TRBV14 | CASSLHRGSQETQYF | TGTGCCAGCAGCCTCCACAGGGGTTCACAAGAGACCCAGTACTTC
. | TRBD1 | TRBJ2-1 | TRBV11-3 | CASSTRQGDYNEQFF | TGTGCCAGCAGCACCCGACAGGGGGACTACAATGAGCAGTTCTTC
. | . | TRBJ1-3 | TRBV2 | CASSEANGGLGNTIYF | TGTGCCAGCAGTGAAGCCAACGGAGGGCTTGGAAACACCATATATTTT
few | . | TRBJ2-7 | TRBV5-1 | CASSSLTPTSDEQYF | TGCGCCAGCAGCAGCCTTACCCCCACAAGTGACGAGCAGTACTTC
. | TRBD1 | TRBJ2-1 | TRBV19 | CASSIDPDRVDGDEQFF | TGTGCCAGTAGTATAGATCCTGACAGGGTCGATGGCGATGAGCAGTTCTTC
. | . | TRBJ2-3 | TRBV13 | CASSPPSTDTQYF | TGTGCCAGCAGCCCCCCCTCCACAGATACGCAGTATTTT
. | . | TRBJ2-5 | TRBV6-1 | CASSESGQETQYF | TGTGCCAGCAGTGAGTCAGGGCAAGAGACCCAGTACTTC
. | . | TRBJ2-1 | TRBV19 | CASSQWRRRNNEQFF | TGTGCCAGTTCCCAATGGCGGAGGAGGAACAATGAGCAGTTCTTC
few | TRBD2 | TRBJ2-7 | TRBV7-2 | CASSLASGRYEQYF | TGTGCCAGCAGCTTAGCCAGCGGGAGATACGAGCAGTACTTC
once | . | TRBJ2-5 | TRBV28 | CASSQVTGTETQYF | TGTGCCAGCAGTCAAGTCACCGGGACGGAGACCCAGTACTTC
. | . | TRBJ2-3 | TRBV7-2 | CASSSTGVDTQYF | TGTGCCAGCAGCTCGACGGGAGTTGATACGCAGTATTTT
. | . | TRBJ2-2 | TRBV5-1 | CASSRNTGELFF | TGCGCCAGCAGCCGAAACACCGGGGAGCTGTTTTTT
. | . | TRBJ2-5 | TRBV11-3 | CASSLRLEETQYF | TGTGCCAGCAGCTTACGGCTGGAAGAGACCCAGTACTTC
few | TRBD2 | TRBJ2-3 | TRBV19 | CASRGGTSDTQYF | TGTGCCAGTAGGGGAGGGACCTCGGATACGCAGTATTTT
. | TRBD2 | TRBJ2-7 | TRBV10-3 | CAISDLAGPYEQYF | TGTGCCATCAGTGATCTAGCGGGCCCCTACGAGCAGTACTTC
. | . | TRBJ2-7 | TRBV20-1 | CSAREDYEQYF | TGCAGTGCTAGGGAGGACTACGAGCAGTACTTC
. | . | TRBJ2-5 | TRBV19 | CASSRTVMETQYF | TGTGCCAGTAGTCGGACAGTAATGGAGACCCAGTACTTC
. | TRBD1 | TRBJ2-7 | TRBV7-2 | CASSSHRGREQYF | TGTGCCAGCAGCTCCCACAGGGGGCGAGAGCAGTACTTC
. | TRBD2 | TRBJ2-7 | TRBV27 | CASCPSGIGEQYF | TGTGCCAGCTGTCCTAGCGGGATAGGCGAGCAGTACTTC
. | TRBD1 | TRBJ1-5 | TRBV6-6 | CASSPDRGGQPQHF | TGTGCCAGCAGCCCCGACAGGGGAGGCCAGCCCCAGCATTTT
. | . | TRBJ1-2 | TRBV5-1 | CASSLAPGALAPNYGYTF | TGCGCCAGCAGCTTGGCCCCAGGGGCCCTCGCGCCTAACTATGGCTACACCTTC
. | TRBD2 | TRBJ2-2 | TRBV30 | CAWRRGGTTGELFF | TGTGCCTGGAGGCGGGGGGGGACCACCGGGGAGCTGTTTTTT
. | . | TRBJ1-1 | TRBV9 | CAAPSLREGGRSIMNTEAFF | TGTGCCGCTCCATCTCTCAGGGAGGGGGGACGCTCGATTATGAACACTGAAGCTTTCTTT
. | TRBD2 | TRBJ2-5 | TRBV6-1 | CASSEVSGSIGQETQYF | TGTGCCAGCAGTGAAGTTAGCGGGAGTATTGGGCAAGAGACCCAGTACTTC
. | . | TRBJ2-7 | TRBV6-1 | CASSEASAYEQYF | TGTGCCAGCAGTGAAGCGTCGGCCTACGAGCAGTACTTC
hyperexpanded | . | TRBJ1-1 | TRBV10-3 | CATGNLTPAFF | TGTGCCACCGGGAACCTCACCCCAGCTTTCTTT
. | . | TRBJ2-7 | TRBV11-2 | CASSPRGLWRPQGSYEQYF | TGTGCCAGCAGCCCCCGGGGGCTGTGGCGGCCCCAGGGGAGCTACGAGCAGTACTTC